What follows are 9 T cell receptor beta chains derived from one specimen sequenced in a study of blood T cell repertoires in COVID-19. The repertoire was sequenced with immunoSEQ multiplex PCR; TCRdb's copy has only in-frame clones and lacks some. This sample has approximately 300,000 clones, with about nine tenths found just once. Sequencing was done on a sample of PBMCs or T cells enriched from blood (not recorded which). The source of these receptors is a woman between 18 and 30 years old who had recovered from COVID-19.

This chain links TRBV19 with TRBJ2-7, with D possibly matching TRBD1 (6 bases). Trimming left V 7 bases short and J 4 bases short, with 8 bases between. Germline V lookup: CDR1 LNHDA, CDR2 SQIVND (reference sequence). The CDR3 runs to 11 residues. The CDR3 bases are TGTGCCAGTACGGACAGTTACGAGCAGTACTTC. Translation gives CASTDSYEQYF.

This chain links TRBV14 with TRBJ2-5, with a weak D call TRBD1 (6 bases). From germline, CDR1 is SGHDN and CDR2 FVKESK. V gave up 8 bases and J gave up 4 bases, with 14 bases separating them. The CDR3 is 13 amino acids. CDR3 sequence (DNA): TGTGCCAGCGCCAGGGGAAGGGGAGAGACCCAGTACTTC. Translated, it gives CASARGRGETQYF.

This chain uses TRBV28 with TRBJ2-7, with a weak D call TRBD2 (6 bases). The ends were cut back, 2 bases at V and 9 bases at J, with 17 bases in the middle. Germline CDR1 MDHEN, CDR2 SYDVKM. The CDR3 has 14 amino acids. CDR3 amino acids: CASSLPLGGFGQYF. For the CDR3, the DNA is TGTGCCAGCAGTTTACCCCTTGGGGGGTTTGGGCAGTACTTC.

V usage is TRBV11-3 and J usage is TRBJ1-1; TRBD1 agrees at 7 bases. Germline-derived CDR1 and CDR2 are SGHNT and YENEEA. Unmatched junction bases numbered 6, after V lost 2 bases and J lost 0 bases. The CDR3 sequence is 16 residues long. The CDR3 here is CASSLSTGSMNTEAFF. For the CDR3, the DNA is TGTGCCAGCAGCTTATCGACAGGGAGTATGAACACTGAAGCTTTCTTT.

This sequence joins TRBV29-1 and TRBJ1-2; no clear D. Trimming took off 5 bases at V and 6 bases at J, with 10 bases between the two ends. There are 11 residues in the CDR3. Germline-derived CDR1 and CDR2 are SQVTM and ANQGSEA. In nucleotides, the CDR3 is TGCAGCGTTCTGGTGAACAATGGCTACACCTTC. This gives the protein CSVLVNNGYTF. Together with reference TRBV29-1 and TRBJ1-2, the CDR3 gives the full variable domain: SAVISQKPSRDICQRGTSLTIQCQVDSQVTMMFWYRQQPGQSLTLIATANQGSEATYESGFVIDKFPISRPNLTFSTLTVSNMSPEDSSIYLCSVLVNNGYTFGSGTRLTVV.

The chain links TRBV3-1 (or the pseudogene TRBV3-2) to TRBJ1-6, with unresolved D. Germline V lookup: CDR1 LGHDT, CDR2 YNNKEL (reference sequence). V was clipped by 1 base and J by 5 bases, with 9 bases between them. The length of the CDR3 is 15 residues. Written as DNA, the CDR3 is TGTGCCAGCAGCCAAGCCGAGTTACATAATTCACCCCTCCACTTT. Residues: CASSQAELHNSPLHF.

The rearrangement links TRBV19 to TRBJ1-1, with D perhaps TRBD1 (5 bases). The CDR3 has 13 amino acids. V gave up 7 bases and J gave up 1 base, with 10 bases separating them. Germline-derived CDR1 and CDR2 are LNHDA and SQIVND (reference sequence). Here the CDR3 reads CASKRGANTEAFF. DNA of the CDR3: TGTGCCAGTAAAAGGGGTGCGAACACTGAAGCTTTCTTT. The variable domain in full, with the rest retrieved from reference TRBV19 and TRBJ1-1, is DGGITQSPKYLFRKEGQNVTLSCEQNLNHDAMYWYRQDPGQGLRLIYYSQIVNDFQKGDIAEGYSVSREKKESFPLTVTSAQKNPTAFYLCASKRGANTEAFFGQGTRLTVV.

The V and J genes are TRBV30 and TRBJ1-3; 9 bases map to TRBD1. CDR3 size: 14 residues. After removal of 5 bases from V and 2 bases from J, the junction contained 4 bases not matched to a gene. Germline loops: CDR1 GTSNPN, CDR2 SVGIG (reference sequence). DNA of the CDR3: TGTGCCTGGGGGACAGGGTGGACTGGAAACACCATATATTTT. Translating it yields CAWGTGWTGNTIYF.

CDR3 nucleotides: TGTGCCAGCAGCTTAACTGGGGGCTCGACCTACGAGCAGTACTTC. Translation: CASSLTGGSTYEQYF. The chain is built from TRBV7-3 and TRBJ2-7; D is possibly TRBD1 (6 bases). Germline values: CDR1 SGHTA, CDR2 FQGTGA. The V end was cut by 0 bases, the J end by 2 bases, with 11 bases between. This CDR3 contains 15 residues.